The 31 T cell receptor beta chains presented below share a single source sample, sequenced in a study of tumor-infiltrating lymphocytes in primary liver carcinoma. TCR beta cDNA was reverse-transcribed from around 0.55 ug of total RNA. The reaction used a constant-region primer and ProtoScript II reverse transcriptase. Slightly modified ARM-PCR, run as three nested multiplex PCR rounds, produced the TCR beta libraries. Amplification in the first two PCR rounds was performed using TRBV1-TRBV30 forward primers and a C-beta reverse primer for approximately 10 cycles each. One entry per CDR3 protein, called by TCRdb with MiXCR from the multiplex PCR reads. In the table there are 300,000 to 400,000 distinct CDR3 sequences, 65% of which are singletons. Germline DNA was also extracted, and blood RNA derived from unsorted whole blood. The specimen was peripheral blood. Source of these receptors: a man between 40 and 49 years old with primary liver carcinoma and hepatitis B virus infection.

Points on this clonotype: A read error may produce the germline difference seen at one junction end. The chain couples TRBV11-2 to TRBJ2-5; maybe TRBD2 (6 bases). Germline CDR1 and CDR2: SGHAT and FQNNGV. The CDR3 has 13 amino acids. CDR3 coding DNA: TGCTCCAGCACCCAAGAAAGGGGAGGGACCCAGTACTTC. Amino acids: CSSTQERGGTQYF.

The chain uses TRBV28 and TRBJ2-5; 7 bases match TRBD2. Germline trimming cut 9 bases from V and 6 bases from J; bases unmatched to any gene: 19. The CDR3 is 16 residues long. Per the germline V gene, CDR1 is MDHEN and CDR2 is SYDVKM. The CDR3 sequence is CARDEDEPGAGKTQYF. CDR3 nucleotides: TGTGCCAGAGATGAGGACGAGCCGGGAGCGGGAAAGACCCAGTACTTC.

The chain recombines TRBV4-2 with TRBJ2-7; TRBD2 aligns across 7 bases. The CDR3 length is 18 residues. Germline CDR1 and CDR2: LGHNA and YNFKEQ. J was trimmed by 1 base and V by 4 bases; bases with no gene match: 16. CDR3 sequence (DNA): TGTGCCAGCAGCCGATACGGACTAGTGGGAATCGGGTCCTACGAGCAGTACTTC. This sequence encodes CASSRYGLVGIGSYEQYF.

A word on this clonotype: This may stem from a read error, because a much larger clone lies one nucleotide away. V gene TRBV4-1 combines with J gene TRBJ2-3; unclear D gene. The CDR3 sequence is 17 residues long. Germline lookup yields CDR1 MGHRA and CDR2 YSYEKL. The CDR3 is CANSQDGTSSSTDTQYF. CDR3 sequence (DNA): TGCGCCAACAGCCAAGATGGTACCTCTTCTAGCACAGATACGCAGTATTTT.

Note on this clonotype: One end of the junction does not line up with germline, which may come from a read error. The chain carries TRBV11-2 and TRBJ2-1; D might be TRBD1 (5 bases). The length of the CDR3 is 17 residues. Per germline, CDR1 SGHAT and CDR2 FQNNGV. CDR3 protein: CASSIDSAVWTHNEQFF. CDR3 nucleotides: TGTGCTAGCAGCATAGACTCAGCTGTTTGGACACACAATGAGCAGTTCTTC.

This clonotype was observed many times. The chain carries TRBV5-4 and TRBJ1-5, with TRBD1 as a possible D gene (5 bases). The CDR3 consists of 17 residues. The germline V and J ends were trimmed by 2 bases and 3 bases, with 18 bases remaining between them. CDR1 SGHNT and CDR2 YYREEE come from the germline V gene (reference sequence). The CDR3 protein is CASSFKGSRDPNQPQHF. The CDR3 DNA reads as TGTGCCAGCAGCTTCAAGGGGTCCCGGGATCCCAATCAGCCCCAGCATTTT.

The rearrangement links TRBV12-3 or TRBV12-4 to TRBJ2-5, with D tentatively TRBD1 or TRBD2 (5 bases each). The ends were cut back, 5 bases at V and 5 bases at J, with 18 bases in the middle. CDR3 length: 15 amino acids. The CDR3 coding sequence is TGTGCCAGCAGTCCACATGGGGGAAGTGGGGAGACCCAGTACTTC. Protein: CASSPHGGSGETQYF.

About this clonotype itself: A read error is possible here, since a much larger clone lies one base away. The CDR3 sequence: CASSSGTGGVNEHFF. The CDR3 DNA is TGTGCCAGCAGTTCCGGGACAGGGGGGGTTAATGAGCACTTCTTC. The chain joins TRBV6-5 to TRBJ2-1, with 11 bases matching TRBD1. Looked up from germline, CDR1 is MNHEY and CDR2 is SVGAGI. This CDR3 has 15 amino acids.

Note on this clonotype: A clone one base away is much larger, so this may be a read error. This CDR3 reads CASSDGRVPYQETKYF. For the CDR3, the DNA is TGTGCCAGCAGCGATGGAAGGGTGCCGTACCAAGAGACCAAGTACTTC. The chain recombines TRBV6-1 with TRBJ2-5, with no clear D. The germline gives CDR1 MNHNS, CDR2 SASEGT. The CDR3 sequence is 16 residues long.

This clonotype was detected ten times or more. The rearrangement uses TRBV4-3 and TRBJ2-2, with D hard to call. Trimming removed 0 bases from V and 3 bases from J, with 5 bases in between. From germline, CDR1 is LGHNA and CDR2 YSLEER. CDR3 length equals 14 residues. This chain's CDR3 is CASSQDRDTGELFF. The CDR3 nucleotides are TGCGCCAGCAGCCAAGATAGGGACACCGGGGAGCTGTTTTTT.

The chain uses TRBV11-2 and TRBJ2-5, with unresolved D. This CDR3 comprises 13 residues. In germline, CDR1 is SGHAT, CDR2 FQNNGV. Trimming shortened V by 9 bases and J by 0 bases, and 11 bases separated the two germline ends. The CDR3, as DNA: TGTGCCAGTGGTTATAACAACCAAGAGACCCAGTACTTC. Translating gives CASGYNNQETQYF.

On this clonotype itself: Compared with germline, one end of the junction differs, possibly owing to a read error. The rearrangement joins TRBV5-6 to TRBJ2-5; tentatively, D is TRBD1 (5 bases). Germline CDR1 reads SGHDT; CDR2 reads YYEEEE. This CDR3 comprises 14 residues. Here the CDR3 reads CARSFMTAQETQYF. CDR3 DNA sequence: TGTGCCAGGAGCTTTATGACAGCCCAAGAGACCCAGTACTTC. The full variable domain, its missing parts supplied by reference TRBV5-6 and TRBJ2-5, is DAGVTQSPTHLIKTRGQQVTLRCSPKSGHDTVSWYQQALGQGPQFIFQYYEEEERQRGNFPDRFSGHQFPNYSSELNVNALLLGDSALYLCARSFMTAQETQYFGPGTRLLVL.

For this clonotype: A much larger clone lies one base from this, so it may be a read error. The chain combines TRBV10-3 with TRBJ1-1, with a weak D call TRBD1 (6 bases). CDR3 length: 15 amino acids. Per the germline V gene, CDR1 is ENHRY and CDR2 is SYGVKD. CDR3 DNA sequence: TGTGCCATCAGAGAGTCGAACAGGGAGAACACTGAAGCTTTCTTT. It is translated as CAIRESNRENTEAFF.

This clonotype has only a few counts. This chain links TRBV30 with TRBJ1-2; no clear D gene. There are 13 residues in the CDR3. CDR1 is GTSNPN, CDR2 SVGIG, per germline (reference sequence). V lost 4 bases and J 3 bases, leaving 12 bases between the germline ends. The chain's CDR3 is CAWTDDGHYGYTF. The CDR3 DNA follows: TGTGCCTGGACCGATGACGGACACTATGGCTACACCTTC.

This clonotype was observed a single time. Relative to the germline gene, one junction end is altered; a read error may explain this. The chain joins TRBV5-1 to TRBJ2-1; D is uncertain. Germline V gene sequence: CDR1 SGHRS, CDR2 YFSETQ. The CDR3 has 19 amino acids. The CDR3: CASSLEAPLQIKTYNEQFF. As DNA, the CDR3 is TGCGCCAGCAGCTTGGAAGCTCCCCTCCAGATTAAAACTTACAATGAACAGTTCTTC.

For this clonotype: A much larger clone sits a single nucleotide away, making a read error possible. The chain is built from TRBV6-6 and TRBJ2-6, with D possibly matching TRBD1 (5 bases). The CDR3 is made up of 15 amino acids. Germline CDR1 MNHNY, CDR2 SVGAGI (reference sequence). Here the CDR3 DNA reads TGTGCCAGCAGTTGGGTGGATTCTGGGGCCAACGTCCAGACTTTC. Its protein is CASSWVDSGANVQTF.

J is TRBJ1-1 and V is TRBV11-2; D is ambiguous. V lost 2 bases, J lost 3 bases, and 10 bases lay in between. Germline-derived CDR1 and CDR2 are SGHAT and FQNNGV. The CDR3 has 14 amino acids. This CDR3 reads CASSLTSFYTEAFF. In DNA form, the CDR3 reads TGTGCCAGCAGCTTAACGTCCTTCTACACTGAAGCTTTCTTT. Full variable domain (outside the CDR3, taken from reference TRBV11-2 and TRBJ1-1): EAGVAQSPRYKIIEKRQSVAFWCNPISGHATLYWYQQILGQGPKLLIQFQNNGVVDDSQLPKDRFSAERLKGVDSTLKIQPAKLEDSAVYLCASSLTSFYTEAFFGQGTRLTVV.

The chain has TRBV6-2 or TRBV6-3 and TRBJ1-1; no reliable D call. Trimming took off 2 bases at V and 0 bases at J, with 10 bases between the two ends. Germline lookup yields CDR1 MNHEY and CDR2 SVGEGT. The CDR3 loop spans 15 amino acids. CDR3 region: CASSYTENLNTEAFF. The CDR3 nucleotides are TGTGCCAGCAGTTACACCGAGAATTTGAACACTGAAGCTTTCTTT.

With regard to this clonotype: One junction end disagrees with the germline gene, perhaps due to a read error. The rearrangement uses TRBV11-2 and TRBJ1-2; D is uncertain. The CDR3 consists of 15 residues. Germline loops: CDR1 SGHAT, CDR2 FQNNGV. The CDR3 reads CGSSLAPKGFKGYTF. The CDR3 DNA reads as TGTGGCAGCAGCTTAGCCCCGAAGGGCTTCAAGGGCTACACCTTC.

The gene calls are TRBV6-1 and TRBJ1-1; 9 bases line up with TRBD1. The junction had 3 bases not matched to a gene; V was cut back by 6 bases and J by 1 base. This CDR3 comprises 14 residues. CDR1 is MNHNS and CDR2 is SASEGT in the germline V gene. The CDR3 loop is CASRQGQGNTEAFF. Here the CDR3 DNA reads TGTGCCAGCAGACAGGGACAGGGGAACACTGAAGCTTTCTTT.

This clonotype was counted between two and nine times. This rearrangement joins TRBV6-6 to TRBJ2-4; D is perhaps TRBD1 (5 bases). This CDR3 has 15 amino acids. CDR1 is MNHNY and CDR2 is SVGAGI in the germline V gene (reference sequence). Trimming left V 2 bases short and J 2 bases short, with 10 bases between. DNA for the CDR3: TGTGCCAGCAGTTACCCAAGGGGATCCAAAAACATTCAGTACTTC. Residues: CASSYPRGSKNIQYF.

CDR3 protein: CASSLWSGTGSYEQYF. The CDR3 DNA reads TGTGCCAGCAGTTTATGGTCCGGAACAGGGTCCTACGAGCAGTACTTC. The chain uses TRBV6-2 or TRBV6-3 and TRBJ2-7, with D perhaps TRBD1 (6 bases). CDR1 is MNHEY, CDR2 SVGEGT, per germline. The CDR3 consists of 16 residues. The ends were cut back, 4 bases at V and 1 base at J, with 17 bases in the middle.

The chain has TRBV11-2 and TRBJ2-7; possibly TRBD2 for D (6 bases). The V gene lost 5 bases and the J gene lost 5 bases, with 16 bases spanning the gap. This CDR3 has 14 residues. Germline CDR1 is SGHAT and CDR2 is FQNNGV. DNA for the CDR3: TGTGCCAGCAGCCGTGGGCAGGACTACCACGAGCAGTACTTC. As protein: CASSRGQDYHEQYF.

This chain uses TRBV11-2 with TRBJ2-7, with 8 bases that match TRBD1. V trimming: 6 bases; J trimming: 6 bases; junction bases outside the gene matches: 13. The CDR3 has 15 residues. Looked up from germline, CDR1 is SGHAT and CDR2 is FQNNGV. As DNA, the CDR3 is TGTGCCAGCAGAGACCACAGGGGGGATCTCTCCGAGCAGTACTTC. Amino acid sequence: CASRDHRGDLSEQYF. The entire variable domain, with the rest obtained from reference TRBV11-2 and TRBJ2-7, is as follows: EAGVAQSPRYKIIEKRQSVAFWCNPISGHATLYWYQQILGQGPKLLIQFQNNGVVDDSQLPKDRFSAERLKGVDSTLKIQPAKLEDSAVYLCASRDHRGDLSEQYFGPGTRLTVT.

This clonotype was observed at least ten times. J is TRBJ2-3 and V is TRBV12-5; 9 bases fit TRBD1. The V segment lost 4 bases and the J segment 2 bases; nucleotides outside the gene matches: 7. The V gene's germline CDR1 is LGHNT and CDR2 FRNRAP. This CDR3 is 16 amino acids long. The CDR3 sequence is CASGSSGTGLTDTQYF. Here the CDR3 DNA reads TGTGCTAGTGGTTCCTCCGGGACAGGGCTCACAGATACGCAGTATTTT.

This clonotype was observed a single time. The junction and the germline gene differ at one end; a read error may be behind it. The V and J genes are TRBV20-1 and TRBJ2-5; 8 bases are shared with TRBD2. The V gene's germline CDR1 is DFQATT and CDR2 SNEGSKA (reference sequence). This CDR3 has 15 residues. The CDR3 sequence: CSATGISGNAETQYF. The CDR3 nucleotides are TGCAGTGCGACCGGGATTAGCGGGAACGCAGAGACCCAATACTTC.

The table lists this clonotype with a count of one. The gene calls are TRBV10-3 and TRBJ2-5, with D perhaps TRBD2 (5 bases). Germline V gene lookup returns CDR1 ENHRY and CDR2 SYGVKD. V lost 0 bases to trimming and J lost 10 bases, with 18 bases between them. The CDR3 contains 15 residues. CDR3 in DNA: TGTGCCATCAGTGAGTCGACTCCCGGGAAAGATAACCAGTACTTC. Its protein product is CAISESTPGKDNQYF.

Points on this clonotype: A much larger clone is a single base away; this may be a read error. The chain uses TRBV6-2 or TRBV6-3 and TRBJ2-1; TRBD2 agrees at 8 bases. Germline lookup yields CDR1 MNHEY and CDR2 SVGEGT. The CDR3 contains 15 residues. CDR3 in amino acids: CVSTQMWSGSNEQFF. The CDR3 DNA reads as TGTGTCAGCACCCAGATGTGGAGCGGGAGTAATGAGCAGTTCTTC.

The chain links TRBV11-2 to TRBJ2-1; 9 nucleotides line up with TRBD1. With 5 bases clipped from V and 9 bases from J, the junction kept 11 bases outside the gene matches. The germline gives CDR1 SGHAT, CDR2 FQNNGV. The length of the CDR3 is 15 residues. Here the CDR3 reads CASSTSPGTGTEQFF. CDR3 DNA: TGTGCCAGCAGCACCAGCCCCGGGACAGGGACTGAGCAGTTCTTC.

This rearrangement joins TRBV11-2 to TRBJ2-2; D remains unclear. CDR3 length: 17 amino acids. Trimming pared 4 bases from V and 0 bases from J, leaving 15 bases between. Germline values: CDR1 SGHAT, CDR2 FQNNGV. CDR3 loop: CASSSYMIPTNTGELFF. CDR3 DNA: TGTGCCAGCAGCTCCTATATGATACCCACGAACACCGGGGAGCTGTTTTTT.

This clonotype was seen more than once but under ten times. Here the CDR3 reads CASSLLLAKNIQYF. The CDR3 DNA is TGTGCCAGCAGTCTTCTCCTAGCCAAAAACATTCAGTACTTC. The chain couples TRBV28 to TRBJ2-4; the D is unclear. Trimming removed 5 bases from V and 0 bases from J, with 8 bases in between. This CDR3 contains 14 residues. Germline CDR1 MDHEN, CDR2 SYDVKM.